One and the same sample provided the 27 T cell receptor beta chains below, sequenced in a study of monozygotic twins with inflammatory bowel disease. Each CDR3 protein gets one entry in TCRdb, which reprocessed the 5' RACE reads and gives no DNA. The sample includes more than 300,000 distinct CDR3 sequences. Sample: blood. The receptors stem from a human donor with ulcerative colitis or Crohn's disease, or a healthy co-twin of an affected twin (not recorded which).

The chain couples TRBV9 to TRBJ2-5. The germline V gene encodes CDR1 SGDLS and CDR2 YYNGEE. The CDR3 is 13 amino acids. The CDR3: CASSVQNMETQYF.

The V call is TRBV30, the J call TRBJ2-7; TCRdb's D call, TRBD1, is unchecked because there is no DNA. Germline V gene data show CDR1 as GTSNPN and CDR2 as SVGIG (reference sequence). This CDR3 spans 13 amino acids. The CDR3 sequence: CAWSRDRRYEQYF.

This CDR3 reads CSVESARGSSGGYEQYF. The chain is built from TRBV29-1 and TRBJ2-7; TCRdb indicates TRBD1, and absent DNA this call remains unverified. The CDR3 consists of 17 residues. CDR1 SQVTM and CDR2 ANQGSEA come from the germline V gene.

This chain uses TRBV29-1 with TRBJ2-7; TCRdb lists TRBD1, though no DNA is available to test this call. The germline V gene encodes CDR1 SQVTM and CDR2 ANQGSEA. This CDR3 spans 15 amino acids. CDR3 in amino acids: CSVEVGDRVTYEQYF.

The chain is built from TRBV27 and TRBJ1-2; TCRdb names TRBD1, which stays unverified in the absence of DNA. The CDR3 is 14 amino acids. Germline V gene lookup returns CDR1 MNHEY and CDR2 SMNVEV (reference sequence). The CDR3 here is CASSLSGDRDGYTF.

The CDR3 here is CASSQDLRTGGRYEQYF. This chain links TRBV4-1 with TRBJ2-7; TCRdb selects TRBD1, and the lack of DNA leaves this call unchecked. Germline CDR1 MGHRA, CDR2 YSYEKL. The CDR3 length is 17 residues.

The chain couples TRBV12-3 or TRBV12-4 to TRBJ2-3; the TRBD1 assignment by TCRdb is unverifiable without DNA. CDR3 length: 15 residues. The CDR3 reads CASSASGGAWDTQYF.

The genes are TRBV5-1 and TRBJ2-1; the TCRdb call, TRBD1, lacks DNA for checking. This CDR3 contains 16 residues. Germline CDR1 and CDR2: SGHRS and YFSETQ. The CDR3 reads CASSPPRGNSYNEQFF.

The rearrangement joins TRBV7-2 to TRBJ1-4; there is no DNA to check the TCRdb D call of TRBD1. The CDR3 loop spans 14 amino acids. Germline V lookup: CDR1 SGHTA, CDR2 FQGNSA. CDR3 protein: CASSFRGGNEKLFF.

This sequence joins TRBV5-4 and TRBJ2-7; TCRdb picks TRBD2, but there is no DNA to check that call. The germline V gene encodes CDR1 SGHNT and CDR2 YYREEE (reference sequence). The CDR3 contains 15 residues. This CDR3 is CASSIGTSGLYEQYF.

The rearrangement links TRBV5-1 to TRBJ2-7; the TCRdb call, TRBD1, lacks DNA for checking. This CDR3 comprises 13 residues. CDR1 is SGHRS, CDR2 YFSETQ, per germline. CDR3 loop: CASSFNGQDEQYF.

The V and J genes are TRBV4-2 and TRBJ1-4. Germline V CDR1 and CDR2: LGHNA, YNFKEQ. The CDR3 sequence is 15 residues long. Here the CDR3 reads CASSQRDGGGEKLFF.

This chain joins TRBV4-1 and TRBJ2-2. The CDR3 extends over 13 amino acids. Germline CDR1 and CDR2: MGHRA and YSYEKL. The CDR3 reads CASRRRNTGELFF.

The V and J genes are TRBV20-1 and TRBJ2-1. The CDR3 length is 15 residues. Germline V gives CDR1 DFQATT, CDR2 SNEGSKA (reference sequence). CDR3 sequence reads: CSAPTPRTGYNEQFF.

The chain combines TRBV12-3 or TRBV12-4 with TRBJ1-2. The length of the CDR3 is 12 residues. This CDR3 reads CASTDGYYGYTF.

The chain is built from TRBV6-1 and TRBJ1-2; there is no DNA to check the TCRdb D call of TRBD1. Germline V lookup: CDR1 MNHNS, CDR2 SASEGT. The CDR3 length is 14 residues. The CDR3 sequence: CASRHRGQNYGYTF.

The chain joins TRBV5-1 to TRBJ2-3; lacking DNA, the TRBD1 call made by TCRdb goes unchecked. In germline, CDR1 is SGHRS, CDR2 YFSETQ. This CDR3 has 14 amino acids. CDR3 sequence reads: CASSLTGGEDTQYF. The full variable domain, completed using reference TRBV5-1 and TRBJ2-3, is KAGVTQTPRYLIKTRGQQVTLSCSPISGHRSVSWYQQTPGQGLQFLFEYFSETQRNKGNFPGRFSGRQFSNSRSEMNVSTLELGDSALYLCASSLTGGEDTQYFGPGTRLTVL.

This chain uses TRBV6-1 with TRBJ1-5; the TRBD1 assignment by TCRdb is unverifiable without DNA. The germline V gene has CDR1 MNHNS and CDR2 SASEGT. This CDR3 spans 14 amino acids. The chain's CDR3 is CASSTARGNQPQHF.

This chain connects TRBV12-3 or TRBV12-4 to TRBJ2-5; the D call of TRBD2 rests on TCRdb alone, since no DNA is present to check it. CDR3 length: 15 amino acids. The CDR3 reads CASSLRTSGLETQYF.

The chain carries TRBV7-6 and TRBJ2-3; TCRdb gives TRBD2 as the D gene, but with no DNA this cannot be confirmed. This CDR3 spans 18 amino acids. Per germline, CDR1 SGHVS and CDR2 FNYEAQ. The CDR3 reads CASSPTAGGNLLGNTQYF.

This rearrangement joins TRBV6-2 or TRBV6-3 to TRBJ1-1; TCRdb indicates TRBD1, and absent DNA this call remains unverified. The germline V gene has CDR1 MNHEY and CDR2 SVGEGT. The CDR3 runs to 16 residues. The CDR3: CASSYGKTGWDTEAFF.

The chain employs TRBV7-9 and TRBJ1-5; TCRdb reports TRBD1, a call that lacks DNA to check it against. CDR3 length: 14 amino acids. Germline V gives CDR1 SEHNR, CDR2 FQNEAQ (reference sequence). The CDR3 loop reads CASSFGQSNQPQHF.

The rearrangement uses TRBV5-1 and TRBJ1-1. Germline CDR1 SGHRS, CDR2 YFSETQ. This CDR3 region has 16 residues. CDR3 protein: CASSSVTRLGNTEAFF.

The chain is built from TRBV5-1 and TRBJ2-7; TCRdb selects TRBD1, and the lack of DNA leaves this call unchecked. The CDR3 totals 15 residues. Germline CDR1 and CDR2: SGHRS and YFSETQ. This CDR3 reads CASSLGGDSRYEQYF.

The chain is built from TRBV20-1 and TRBJ1-1; checking the TCRdb D call of TRBD1 is not possible without DNA. The germline CDR1 and CDR2 sequences are DFQATT and SNEGSKA (reference sequence). This CDR3 has 13 amino acids. CDR3 loop: CSARYRADTEAFF.

The gene calls are TRBV10-3 and TRBJ1-4; TCRdb selects TRBD1, and the lack of DNA leaves this call unchecked. In germline, CDR1 is ENHRY, CDR2 SYGVKD. The CDR3 is made up of 14 amino acids. The CDR3 here is CAISESGDLEKLFF.

The V call is TRBV7-9, the J call TRBJ1-3. The germline CDR1 and CDR2 sequences are SEHNR and FQNEAQ (reference sequence). CDR3 length equals 14 residues. CDR3 in amino acids: CASTLRTDGNTIYF.